This T cell receptor (beta chain) appears in the sequencing data of a study of T cell changes during pregnancy in multiple sclerosis. Generated by immunoSEQ multiplex PCR, the TCRdb table keeps only in-frame clones and is missing some. The table shows some 37,000 clones, with more than 85% occurring only once. The V and J ends lost 2 bases and 6 bases respectively, with 17 bases between them. CDR1 and CDR2 from the germline V gene are MNHEY and SMNVEV (reference sequence). CDR3 length: 16 residues. The V gene is TRBV27, the J gene TRBJ2-1; a possible D gene is TRBD2 (7 bases). This receptor was identified in a female donor with multiple sclerosis, enrolled in a pregnancy study. Sequencing was performed on CD8+ T cells from peripheral blood mononuclear cells, taken after pregnancy. CDR3 nucleotides: TGTGCCAGCAGTTTAATTAGGCGGGGGCCAGGCAATGAGCAGTTCTTC. It encodes CASSLIRRGPGNEQFF.